One sample yielded the 14 T cell receptor beta chains listed below, sequenced in a study of blood T cell repertoires in COVID-19. Profiling relied on immunoSEQ multiplex PCR, and the TCRdb table lists in-frame clones only, not all of them. Found here are about 280,000 clones, roughly 85% of them singletons; the top ten hold over 4%. The specimen sequenced was PBMCs or T cells enriched from blood (not recorded which). The receptors shown here come from a man in his forties who had been exposed to COVID-19.

The rearrangement uses TRBV6-6 and TRBJ2-3; 14 bases are shared with TRBD2. This CDR3 spans 16 amino acids. Germline V gene sequence: CDR1 MNHNY, CDR2 SVGAGI (reference sequence). Trimming at V came to 7 bases and at J to 5 bases, leaving 8 bases not matched to a gene. In DNA, the CDR3 is TGTGCCAGCACTCCGGCTGGGACTAGCGGGAGAGATACGCAGTATTTT. This translates into CASTPAGTSGRDTQYF.

This chain joins TRBV7-9 and TRBJ1-1; 7 bases fit TRBD1. This CDR3 comprises 14 residues. J lost 5 bases, V lost 2 bases, and 5 bases had no gene match. Germline CDR1 SEHNR, CDR2 FQNEAQ (reference sequence). CDR3 sequence reads: CASSLLGGSTEAFF. The CDR3 DNA is TGTGCCAGCAGCTTACTAGGGGGCTCTACTGAAGCTTTCTTT.

The chain couples TRBV5-8 to TRBJ2-1; 8 positions match TRBD1. Germline CDR1 reads SGHTS; CDR2 reads YDEGEE. J gave up 15 bases and V 4 bases, and 12 bases lay outside the gene matches. This CDR3 contains 13 residues. The CDR3 DNA sequence: TGTGCCAGCAGCACTTCCTGGGACAGGTTGGCGTTCTTC. Its protein is CASSTSWDRLAFF. Using reference TRBV5-8 and TRBJ2-1 for the parts outside the CDR3, the full variable domain is EAGVTQSPTHLIKTRGQQATLRCSPISGHTSVYWYQQALGLGLQFLLWYDEGEERNRGNFPPRFSGRQFPNYSSELNVNALELEDSALYLCASSTSWDRLAFFGPGTRLTVL.

The V and J genes are TRBV27 and TRBJ2-2; D might be TRBD1 (6 bases). Per the germline V gene, CDR1 is MNHEY and CDR2 is SMNVEV (reference sequence). This CDR3 comprises 14 residues. Deletions cut 5 bases from V and 3 bases from J, with 10 bases between. Here the CDR3 DNA reads TGTGCCAGCAGTCCGGGACATCACACCGGGGAGCTGTTTTTT. Its protein is CASSPGHHTGELFF.

The chain uses TRBV7-3 and TRBJ2-3, with TRBD2 matching 9 bases. CDR3 length: 16 residues. Trimming cost V 3 bases and J 0 bases; bases outside gene matches: 4. In germline, CDR1 is SGHTA, CDR2 FQGTGA. CDR3 protein: CASSLQLAGSTDTQYF. In DNA, the CDR3 is TGTGCCAGCAGCTTGCAACTAGCGGGTAGCACAGATACGCAGTATTTT.

The V gene is TRBV11-3, the J gene TRBJ2-1; no reliable D call. The germline V gene encodes CDR1 SGHNT and CDR2 YENEEA. Between the trimmed V and J ends, which lost 0 bases and 8 bases, there was a span of 11 bases. This CDR3 contains 14 residues. The CDR3 protein is CASSLDTGFDEQFF. The CDR3 DNA reads TGTGCCAGCAGCTTAGATACCGGTTTCGATGAGCAGTTCTTC.

The chain combines TRBV6-5 with TRBJ1-1; 8 nucleotides align to TRBD1. The germline CDR1 and CDR2 sequences are MNHEY and SVGAGI. J gave up 4 bases and V 8 bases, and 6 bases lay outside the gene matches. This CDR3 has 13 amino acids. CDR3 amino acids: CASPRGLGTEAFF. In DNA, the CDR3 is TGTGCCAGCCCCAGGGGGCTTGGCACTGAAGCTTTCTTT.

This chain uses TRBV3-1 (or the pseudogene TRBV3-2) with TRBJ1-1, with D perhaps matching TRBD1 (5 bases). This CDR3 is 12 amino acids long. Germline CDR1 and CDR2: LGHDT and YNNKEL (reference sequence). V shed 4 bases and J shed 14 bases, with 17 bases lying between them. CDR3 DNA: TGTGCCAGCAGCCGGGGGGACCCTCCTATATTCTTT. It yields the protein CASSRGDPPIFF.

The V gene is TRBV19, the J gene TRBJ1-5, with a tentative D call TRBD1 (6 bases). From germline, CDR1 is LNHDA and CDR2 SQIVND (reference sequence). CDR3 length equals 15 residues. Trimming shortened V by 4 bases and J by 7 bases, and 17 bases separated the two germline ends. CDR3 bases: TGTGCCAGTAGTACGGAAAGACAGGCAGGGCAGCCCCAGCATTTT. This codes for CASSTERQAGQPQHF.

Only a few counts were recorded for this clone. The gene calls are TRBV3-1 (or the pseudogene TRBV3-2) and TRBJ2-3; 8 nucleotides line up with TRBD2. The CDR3 runs 19 residues. Germline V gives CDR1 LGHDT, CDR2 YNNKEL (reference sequence). Trimming at V came to 0 bases and at J to 1 base, leaving 12 bases not matched to a gene. CDR3 sequence reads: CASSQEFPPSGFRTDTQYF. The CDR3 DNA sequence: TGTGCCAGCAGCCAAGAATTTCCTCCTAGCGGGTTTCGCACAGATACGCAGTATTTT.

The chain has TRBV7-6 and TRBJ2-3; the match to TRBD2 covers 8 bases. In germline, CDR1 is SGHVS, CDR2 FNYEAQ. The CDR3 is 15 residues long. The V segment lost 5 bases and the J segment 2 bases; nucleotides outside the gene matches: 6. The CDR3 coding sequence is TGTGCCAGCAGCCTATTAGCGGGAACCACAGATACGCAGTATTTT. Encoded protein: CASSLLAGTTDTQYF.

The genes are TRBV7-9 and TRBJ2-1; 10 nucleotides agree with TRBD1. The CDR3 covers 15 residues. V was clipped by 5 bases and J by 7 bases; unmatched bases: 8. CDR1 and CDR2 from the germline V gene are SEHNR and FQNEAQ (reference sequence). This CDR3 reads CASSLTTGGKNEQFF. CDR3 bases: TGTGCCAGCAGCCTCACGACAGGGGGCAAAAATGAGCAGTTCTTC.

The genes are TRBV7-9 and TRBJ1-2, with D possibly being TRBD1 (6 bases). CDR1 and CDR2 from the germline V gene are SEHNR and FQNEAQ (reference sequence). With 1 base removed from V and 4 bases from J, the gap between germline ends came to 7 bases. The CDR3 has 13 residues. The chain's CDR3 is CASSLGTAYGYTF. The DNA of the CDR3 is TGTGCCAGCAGCTTAGGGACAGCCTATGGCTACACCTTC.

The chain carries TRBV5-4 and TRBJ2-6; D might be TRBD1 (5 bases). The germline V and J ends were trimmed by 2 bases and 6 bases, with 9 bases remaining between them. The germline CDR1 and CDR2 sequences are SGHNT and YYREEE (reference sequence). This CDR3 has 14 residues. The CDR3 is CASSFAGLANVLTF. DNA of the CDR3: TGTGCCAGCAGCTTCGCAGGGCTGGCCAACGTCCTGACTTTC.